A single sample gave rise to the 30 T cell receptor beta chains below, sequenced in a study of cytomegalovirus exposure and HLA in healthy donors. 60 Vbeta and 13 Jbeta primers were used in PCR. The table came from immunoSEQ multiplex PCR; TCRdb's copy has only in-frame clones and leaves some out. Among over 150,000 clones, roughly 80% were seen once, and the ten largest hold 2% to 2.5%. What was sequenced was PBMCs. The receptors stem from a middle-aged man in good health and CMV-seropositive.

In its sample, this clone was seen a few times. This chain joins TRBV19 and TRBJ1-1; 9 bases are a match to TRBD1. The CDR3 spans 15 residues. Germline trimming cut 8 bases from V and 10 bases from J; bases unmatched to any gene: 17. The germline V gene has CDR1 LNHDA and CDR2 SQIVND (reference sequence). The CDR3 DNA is TGTGCCAGTCCCTCTCCCCTGGGACAGGGTAAATCAGCTTTCTTT. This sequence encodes CASPSPLGQGKSAFF. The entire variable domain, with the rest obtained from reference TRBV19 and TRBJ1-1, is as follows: DGGITQSPKYLFRKEGQNVTLSCEQNLNHDAMYWYRQDPGQGLRLIYYSQIVNDFQKGDIAEGYSVSREKKESFPLTVTSAQKNPTAFYLCASPSPLGQGKSAFFGQGTRLTVV.

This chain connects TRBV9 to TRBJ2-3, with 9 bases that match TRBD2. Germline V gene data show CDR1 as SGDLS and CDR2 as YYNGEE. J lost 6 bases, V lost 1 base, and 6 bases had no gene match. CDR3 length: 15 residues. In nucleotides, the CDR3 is TGTGCCAGCAGCGTACAAGCGGGGGGTCCCGATACGCAGTATTTT. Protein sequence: CASSVQAGGPDTQYF.

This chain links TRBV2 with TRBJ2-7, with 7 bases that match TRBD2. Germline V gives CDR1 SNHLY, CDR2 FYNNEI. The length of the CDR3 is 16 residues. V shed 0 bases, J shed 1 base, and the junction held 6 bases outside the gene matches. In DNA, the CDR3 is TGTGCCAGCAGTGAAGCTCTAGTAGCGGGTTCCTACGAGCAGTACTTC. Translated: CASSEALVAGSYEQYF.

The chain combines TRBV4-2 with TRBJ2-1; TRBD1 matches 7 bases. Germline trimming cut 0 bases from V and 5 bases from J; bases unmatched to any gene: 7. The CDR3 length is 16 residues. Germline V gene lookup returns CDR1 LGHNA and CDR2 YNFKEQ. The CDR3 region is CASSQDLGRGNNEQFF. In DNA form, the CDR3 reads TGTGCCAGCAGCCAAGATTTGGGCAGGGGGAACAATGAGCAGTTCTTC.

CDR3 sequence (DNA): TGCGCCAGCAGCCAAGCCGGACAGGGGGGGGAAAAACTGTTTTTT. Residues: CASSQAGQGGEKLFF. The chain joins TRBV4-1 to TRBJ1-4, with TRBD1 matching over 10 bases. CDR3 length equals 15 residues. Germline values: CDR1 MGHRA, CDR2 YSYEKL. V shed 1 base, J shed 8 bases, and the junction held 4 bases outside the gene matches.

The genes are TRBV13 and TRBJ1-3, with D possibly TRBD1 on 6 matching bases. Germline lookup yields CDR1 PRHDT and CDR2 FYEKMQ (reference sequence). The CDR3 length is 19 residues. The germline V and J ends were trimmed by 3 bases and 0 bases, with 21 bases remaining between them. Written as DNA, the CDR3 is TGTGCCAGCAGCTTCTCCCAACTGGAGGACAGCAGCTCTGGAAACACCATATATTTT. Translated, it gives CASSFSQLEDSSSGNTIYF. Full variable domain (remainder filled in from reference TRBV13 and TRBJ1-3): AAGVIQSPRHLIKEKRETATLKCYPIPRHDTVYWYQQGPGQDPQFLISFYEKMQSDKGSIPDRFSAQQFSDYHSELNMSSLELGDSALYFCASSFSQLEDSSSGNTIYFGEGSWLTVV.

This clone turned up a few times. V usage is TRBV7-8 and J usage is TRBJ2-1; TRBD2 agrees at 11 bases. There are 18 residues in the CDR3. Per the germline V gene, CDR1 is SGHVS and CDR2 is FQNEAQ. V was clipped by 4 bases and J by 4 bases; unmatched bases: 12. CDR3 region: CASSSSLISGGAYNEQFF. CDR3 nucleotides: TGTGCCAGCAGCTCGAGTCTTATTAGCGGGGGGGCGTACAATGAGCAGTTCTTC.

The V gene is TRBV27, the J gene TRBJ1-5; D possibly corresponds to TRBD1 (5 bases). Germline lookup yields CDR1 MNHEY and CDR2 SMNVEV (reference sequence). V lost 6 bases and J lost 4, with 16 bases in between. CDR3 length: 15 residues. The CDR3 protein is CASSMGTGLNQPQHF. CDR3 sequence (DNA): TGTGCCAGCAGCATGGGGACTGGGCTTAATCAGCCCCAGCATTTT.

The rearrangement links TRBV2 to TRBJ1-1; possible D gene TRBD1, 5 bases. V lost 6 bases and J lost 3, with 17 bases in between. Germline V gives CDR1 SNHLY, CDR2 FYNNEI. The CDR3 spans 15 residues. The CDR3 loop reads CASRYRPSSDTEAFF. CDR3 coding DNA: TGTGCCAGCAGGTACAGGCCCTCTTCGGACACTGAAGCTTTCTTT.

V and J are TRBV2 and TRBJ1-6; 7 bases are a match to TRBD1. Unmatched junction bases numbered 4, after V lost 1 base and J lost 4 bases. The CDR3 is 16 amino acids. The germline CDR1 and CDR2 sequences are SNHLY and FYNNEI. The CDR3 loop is CASSEEGAGYNSPLHF. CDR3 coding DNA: TGTGCCAGCAGTGAAGAGGGGGCAGGGTATAATTCACCCCTCCACTTT.

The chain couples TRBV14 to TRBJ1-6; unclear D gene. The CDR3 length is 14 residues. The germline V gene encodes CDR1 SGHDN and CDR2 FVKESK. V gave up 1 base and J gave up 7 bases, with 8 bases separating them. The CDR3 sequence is CASSQGQRNSPLHF. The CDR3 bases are TGTGCCAGCAGCCAAGGACAAAGGAATTCACCCCTCCACTTT.

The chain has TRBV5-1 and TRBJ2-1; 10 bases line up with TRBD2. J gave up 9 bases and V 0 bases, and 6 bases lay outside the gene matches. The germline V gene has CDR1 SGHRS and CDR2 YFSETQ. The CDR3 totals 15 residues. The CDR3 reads CASSLEERGGLEQFF. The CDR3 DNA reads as TGCGCCAGCAGCTTGGAGGAGCGGGGGGGCCTTGAGCAGTTCTTC.

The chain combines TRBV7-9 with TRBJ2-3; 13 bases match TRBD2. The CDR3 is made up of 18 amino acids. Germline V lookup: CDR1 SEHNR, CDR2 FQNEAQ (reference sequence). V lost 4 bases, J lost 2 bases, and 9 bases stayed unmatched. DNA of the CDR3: TGTGCCAGCAGCTCCAAAATAACTAGCGGGGGGGCCACAGATACGCAGTATTTT. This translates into CASSSKITSGGATDTQYF.

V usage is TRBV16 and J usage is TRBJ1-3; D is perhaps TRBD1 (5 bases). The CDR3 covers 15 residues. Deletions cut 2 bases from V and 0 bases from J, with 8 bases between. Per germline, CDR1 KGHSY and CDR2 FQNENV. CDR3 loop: CASSQNGASGNTIYF. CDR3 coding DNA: TGTGCCAGCAGCCAAAATGGGGCCTCTGGAAACACCATATATTTT.

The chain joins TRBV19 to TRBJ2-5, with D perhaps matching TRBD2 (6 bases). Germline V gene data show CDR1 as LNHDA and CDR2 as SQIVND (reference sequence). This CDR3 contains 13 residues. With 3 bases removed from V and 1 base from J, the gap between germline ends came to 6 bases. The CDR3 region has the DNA TGTGCCAGTAGTATGGGGGGCCAAGAGACCCAGTACTTC. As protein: CASSMGGQETQYF.

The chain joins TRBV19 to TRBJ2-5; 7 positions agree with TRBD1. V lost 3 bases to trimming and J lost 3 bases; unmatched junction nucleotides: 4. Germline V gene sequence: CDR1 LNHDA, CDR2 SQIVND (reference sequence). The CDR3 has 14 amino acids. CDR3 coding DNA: TGTGCCAGTAGTATCCTAGGGGGCGAAGAGACCCAGTACTTC. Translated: CASSILGGEETQYF. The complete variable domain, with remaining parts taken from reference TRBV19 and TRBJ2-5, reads DGGITQSPKYLFRKEGQNVTLSCEQNLNHDAMYWYRQDPGQGLRLIYYSQIVNDFQKGDIAEGYSVSREKKESFPLTVTSAQKNPTAFYLCASSILGGEETQYFGPGTRLLVL.

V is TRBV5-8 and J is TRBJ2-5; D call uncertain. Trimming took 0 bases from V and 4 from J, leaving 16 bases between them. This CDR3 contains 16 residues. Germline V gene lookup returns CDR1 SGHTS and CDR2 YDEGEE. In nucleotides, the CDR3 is TGTGCCAGCAGCTTGGGACGCGCTGGGCTGACAGAGACCCAGTACTTC. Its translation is CASSLGRAGLTETQYF.

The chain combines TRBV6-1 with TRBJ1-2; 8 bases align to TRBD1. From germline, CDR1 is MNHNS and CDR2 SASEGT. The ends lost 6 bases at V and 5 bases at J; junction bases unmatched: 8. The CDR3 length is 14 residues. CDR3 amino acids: CASSGQGVGYGYTF. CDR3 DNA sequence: TGTGCCAGCAGCGGACAGGGAGTGGGGTATGGCTACACCTTC.

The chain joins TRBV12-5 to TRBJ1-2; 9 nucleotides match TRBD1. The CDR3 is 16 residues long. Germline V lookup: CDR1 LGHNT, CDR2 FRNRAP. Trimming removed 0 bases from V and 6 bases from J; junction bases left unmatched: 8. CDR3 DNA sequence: TGTGCTAGTGGTTTGGTACTTGAACAGGGGGCGCATGGCTACACCTTC. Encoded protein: CASGLVLEQGAHGYTF.

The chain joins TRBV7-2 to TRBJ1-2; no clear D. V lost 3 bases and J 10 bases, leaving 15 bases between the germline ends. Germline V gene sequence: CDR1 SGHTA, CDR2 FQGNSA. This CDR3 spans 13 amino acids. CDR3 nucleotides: TGTGCCAGCAGCTTTCTTGATGGCCCAATCTACACCTTC. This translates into CASSFLDGPIYTF.

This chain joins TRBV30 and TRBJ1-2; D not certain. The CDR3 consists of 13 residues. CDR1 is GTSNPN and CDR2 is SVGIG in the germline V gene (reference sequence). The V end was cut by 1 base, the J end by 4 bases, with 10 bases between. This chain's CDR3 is CAWSGLAPYGYTF. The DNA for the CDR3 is TGTGCCTGGAGTGGACTGGCCCCCTATGGCTACACCTTC.

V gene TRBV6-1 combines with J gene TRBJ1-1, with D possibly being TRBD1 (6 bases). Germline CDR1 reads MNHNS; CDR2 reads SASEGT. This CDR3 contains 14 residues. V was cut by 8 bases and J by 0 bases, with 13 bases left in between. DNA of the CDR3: TGTGCCAGCCAAACAGGGCGGGTGAACACTGAAGCTTTCTTT. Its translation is CASQTGRVNTEAFF.

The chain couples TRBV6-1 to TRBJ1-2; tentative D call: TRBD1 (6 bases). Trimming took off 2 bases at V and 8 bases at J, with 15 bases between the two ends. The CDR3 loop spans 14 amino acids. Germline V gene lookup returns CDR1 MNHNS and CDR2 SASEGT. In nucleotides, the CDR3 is TGTGCCAGCAGTGAATCGGTTACAGGGAGAGGCTACACCTTC. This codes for CASSESVTGRGYTF.

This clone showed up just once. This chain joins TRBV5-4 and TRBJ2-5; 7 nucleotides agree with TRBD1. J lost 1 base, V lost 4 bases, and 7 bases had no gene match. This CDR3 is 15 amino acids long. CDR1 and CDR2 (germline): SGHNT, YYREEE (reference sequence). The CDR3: CASSPRTGIQETQYF. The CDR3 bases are TGTGCCAGCAGCCCGCGGACAGGAATCCAAGAGACCCAGTACTTC.

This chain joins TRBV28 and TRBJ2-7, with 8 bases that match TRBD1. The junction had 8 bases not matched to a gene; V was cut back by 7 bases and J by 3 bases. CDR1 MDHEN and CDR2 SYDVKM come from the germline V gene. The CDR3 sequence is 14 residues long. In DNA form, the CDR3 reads TGTGCCAGCAAGCCGGGACAGGCCTACTACGAGCAGTACTTC. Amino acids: CASKPGQAYYEQYF. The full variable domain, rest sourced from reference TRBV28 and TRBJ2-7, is DVKVTQSSRYLVKRTGEKVFLECVQDMDHENMFWYRQDPGLGLRLIYFSYDVKMKEKGDIPEGYSVSREKKERFSLILESASTNQTSMYLCASKPGQAYYEQYFGPGTRLTVT.

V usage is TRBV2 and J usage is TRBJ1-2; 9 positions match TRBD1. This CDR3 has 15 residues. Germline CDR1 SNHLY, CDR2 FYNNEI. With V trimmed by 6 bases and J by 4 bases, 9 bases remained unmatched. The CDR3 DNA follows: TGTGCCAGCAGGGAACAGGGGGCTGGCGTCTATGGCTACACCTTC. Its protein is CASREQGAGVYGYTF.

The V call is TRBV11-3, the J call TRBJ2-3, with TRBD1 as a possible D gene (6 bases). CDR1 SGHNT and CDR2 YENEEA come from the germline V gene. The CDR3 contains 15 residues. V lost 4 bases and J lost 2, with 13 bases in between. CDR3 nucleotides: TGTGCCAGCAGCTCAGGGGACACACACACAGATACGCAGTATTTT. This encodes CASSSGDTHTDTQYF.

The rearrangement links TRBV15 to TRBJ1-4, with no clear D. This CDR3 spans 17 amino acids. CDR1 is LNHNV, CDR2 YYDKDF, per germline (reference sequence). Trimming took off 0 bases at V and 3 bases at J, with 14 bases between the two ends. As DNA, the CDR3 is TGTGCCACCAGCAGAGATCACGCGGGTCTTCCTAATGAAAAACTGTTTTTT. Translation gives CATSRDHAGLPNEKLFF.

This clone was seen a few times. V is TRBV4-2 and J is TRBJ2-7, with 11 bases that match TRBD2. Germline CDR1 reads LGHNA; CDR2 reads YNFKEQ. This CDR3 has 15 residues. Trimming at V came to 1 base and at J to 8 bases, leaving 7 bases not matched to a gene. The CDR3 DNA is TGTGCCAGCAGCCAAGGGGCTAGCGGGGGGACCAAGCAGTACTTC. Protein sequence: CASSQGASGGTKQYF.

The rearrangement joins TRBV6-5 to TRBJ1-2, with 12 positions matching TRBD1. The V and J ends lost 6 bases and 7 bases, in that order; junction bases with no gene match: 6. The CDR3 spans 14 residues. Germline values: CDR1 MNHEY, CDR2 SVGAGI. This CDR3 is CASSRDRGLGGYTF. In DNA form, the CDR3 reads TGTGCCAGCAGCCGGGACAGGGGGCTTGGTGGCTACACCTTC.